This T cell receptor beta chain was found in a study of blood T cell repertoires in COVID-19. Study overall: The cDNA or gDNA used as material had been derived from T cells, B-cell-depleted T cells, or PBMCs.

The protocol was immunoSEQ multiplex PCR, while the TCRdb copy is restricted to in-frame clones and leaves out a portion. The table lists hundreds of thousands of clones, around 84% of them singletons. Enrolment of Seattle patients took place during active infection, and they were followed longitudinally. Sequencing used peripheral blood. The sequence derives from a man aged 45 to 65 with COVID-19, enrolled during active disease.

In DNA form, the CDR3 reads TGTGCCAGTAGTGACGGGGGGGGTACACAGTTCTTC. Its protein product is CASSDGGGTQFF. The chain carries TRBV19 and TRBJ2-1, with 8 bases that match TRBD2. This CDR3 contains 12 residues. Looked up from germline, CDR1 is LNHDA and CDR2 is SQIVND (reference sequence). V was pared by 5 bases and J by 13 bases, with 7 bases of the junction left unmatched.